Listed below are T cell receptor beta chains from one sample, sequenced in a study of blood T cells in healthy people across ages. TCRdb re-called the 5' RACE reads through MiXCR, storing one row per CDR3 protein. The repertoire holds about 930,000 distinct CDR3 sequences, with around 29% as singletons. A further study also used this sample, focusing on T cells of mothers and their children.

Sequencing was done on a sample of blood. The receptors originated from a middle-aged woman in good health. Each CDR3 is given with its conserved first and last residue. A D gene is named only where the DNA matches it firmly. Only some rows state a clone size, as once, few, many or a class for expanded clones.

d_call j_call v_call clone_size cdr3_nt cdr3_aa
- TRBJ2-5 TRBV29-1 - TGCAGCGTTGCACAGGGTCTGGAACAGACCCAGTACTTC CSVAQGLEQTQYF
- TRBJ1-2 TRBV6-6 few TGTGCCAGCATCCCGCAGGGAGATCGTAACTATGGCTACACCTTC CASIPQGDRNYGYTF
- TRBJ2-7 TRBV9 few TGTGCCAGCAGCTCTTCCAGGGGGGAAATCTCGAATGAGCAGTACTTC CASSSSRGEISNEQYF
- TRBJ2-1 TRBV9 many TGTGCCAGCAGCGCGGATAGGGGACGCGAGCAGTTCTTC CASSADRGREQFF
TRBD1 TRBJ1-1 TRBV7-8 once TGTGCCAGCAGGCCAGCGGGGAGGGACAGGGCCACTGAAGCTTTCTTT CASRPAGRDRATEAFF
- TRBJ1-2 TRBV14 many TGTGCCAGCAGCCAAGGCCTCCGCGGGACACCGACTAACTATGGCTACACCTTC CASSQGLRGTPTNYGYTF
- TRBJ1-5 TRBV18 many TGTGCCAGCTCACCGGAGAATAGCAATCAGCCCCAGCATTTT CASSPENSNQPQHF
- TRBJ1-5 TRBV12-3/TRBV12-4 few TGTGCCAGCAGTTCGCGACGGGATAGTCAGCCCCAGCATTTT CASSSRRDSQPQHF
TRBD2 TRBJ2-3 TRBV5-1 few TGCGCCAGCAGCTTGGCCGTTCTAGCGGGTTCCCTGCAGTATTTT CASSLAVLAGSLQYF
- TRBJ2-5 TRBV28 - TGTGCCAGCAGTCATCCAGGGGACCAAGAGACCCAGTACTTC CASSHPGDQETQYF
TRBD1 TRBJ1-2 TRBV24-1 - TGTGCCACCAGTGACCGGGGGACAGGCAATCCAGACTATGGCTACACCTTC CATSDRGTGNPDYGYTF
TRBD1 TRBJ2-3 TRBV7-2 many TGTGCCAGCAGCTTACAGGGACAGGGTGGAGATACGCAGTATTTT CASSLQGQGGDTQYF
- TRBJ2-3 TRBV5-1 - TGCGCCAGCAGCTTGGAGGGACACCCTTCCGAGACGCGGTATTTT CASSLEGHPSETRYF
TRBD2 TRBJ2-1 TRBV20-1 - TGCAGTGCTAGATTGGGGGGGGTGGCCAGGGATGAGCAGTTCTTC CSARLGGVARDEQFF
- TRBJ2-1 TRBV12-3/TRBV12-4 many TGTGCCAGCAGTTTCTTGGGGGTGGTATACAATGAGCAGTTCTTC CASSFLGVVYNEQFF
- TRBJ2-3 TRBV27 few TGTGCCAGCAGTTTATTAGAGGATACGCAGTATTTT CASSLLEDTQYF
- TRBJ2-5 TRBV12-3/TRBV12-4 many TGTGCCAGCAGTTTGTTCCTCCAGACCCAGTACTTC CASSLFLQTQYF
- TRBJ2-5 TRBV5-6 many TGTGCCAGCAGCTTGGCCTATCATCCAATTCAAGAGACCCAGTACTTC CASSLAYHPIQETQYF
- TRBJ2-7 TRBV5-1 many TGCGCCAGCAGCCCTGACGGAACTAGCTCCTACGAGCAGTACTTC CASSPDGTSSYEQYF
TRBD1 TRBJ2-7 TRBV29-1 few TGCAGCGTTGCCGGGACAGGGGGCTCCCACGAGCAGTACTTC CSVAGTGGSHEQYF
TRBD2 TRBJ2-5 TRBV10-3 - TGTGCCATCAGGGAGGGACTAGCGGGGGCCCAAGAGACCCAGTACTTC CAIREGLAGAQETQYF
- TRBJ2-6 TRBV4-1 - TGCGCCAGCAGCCAAGATTACCGGAGCTCTGGGGCCAACGTCCTGACTTTC CASSQDYRSSGANVLTF
TRBD1 TRBJ2-1 TRBV7-2 few TGTGCCAGCAGCTTAGGGACAGGGTATTTGTTCTTC CASSLGTGYLFF
- TRBJ2-7 TRBV5-1 - TGCGCCAGCAGCTTTACGGCGGGGTCCTACGAGCAGTACTTC CASSFTAGSYEQYF
TRBD1 TRBJ1-5 TRBV7-9 - TGTGCCAGCAGCTTTGGGACAGGGATCAATCAGCCCCAGCATTTT CASSFGTGINQPQHF
TRBD2 TRBJ2-5 TRBV19 - TGTGCCAGTAGTATAGACTCGGGACTACAACAAGAGACCCAGTACTTC CASSIDSGLQQETQYF
TRBD1 TRBJ2-1 TRBV20-1 few TGCAGTGCTAGAGGCCCACAGGGGAACTACAATGAGCAGTTCTTC CSARGPQGNYNEQFF
TRBD1 TRBJ1-2 TRBV4-1 many TGCGCCAGCAGCCAATCCGGGACAGGGTACGGCTACACCTTC CASSQSGTGYGYTF
TRBD1 TRBJ1-1 TRBV27 - TGTGCCAGCAGTAACCTCCCGGGACAGGCGAACACTGAAGCTTTCTTT CASSNLPGQANTEAFF
- TRBJ1-4 TRBV29-1 few TGCAGCTCCTCCCAGGGGAACGAAAAACTGTTTTTT CSSSQGNEKLFF
- TRBJ2-5 TRBV7-9 many TGTGCCAGCAGCCTCGGGCTAGAAGAGACCCAGTACTTC CASSLGLEETQYF
- TRBJ2-1 TRBV19 - TGTGCCAGTAAGCCAACCTCAGGGCGGGCTGAGCAGTTCTTC CASKPTSGRAEQFF
TRBD2 TRBJ2-7 TRBV18 - TGTGCCAGCTCACCGGGAATAGCGGGAGGGAACGAGCAGTACTTC CASSPGIAGGNEQYF
- TRBJ2-3 TRBV20-1 once TGCAGGGGAATGACTAGTCTGGGAGATACGCAGTATTTT CRGMTSLGDTQYF
- TRBJ2-3 TRBV2 few TGTGCCAGCAGGTACCCGACAGGTAGCACAGATACGCAGTATTTT CASRYPTGSTDTQYF
TRBD2 TRBJ2-1 TRBV6-2/TRBV6-3 many TGTGCCAGCAGTTCCGGACTAGCGGGGAGTCTAGTGTCCTACAATGAGCAGTTCTTC CASSSGLAGSLVSYNEQFF
TRBD1 TRBJ2-1 TRBV20-1 - TGCAGTGCTAGAGGGTCCGGGACAGACTACAATGAGCAGTTCTTC CSARGSGTDYNEQFF
- TRBJ2-7 TRBV29-1 many TGCAGCGTACCCATCGGGCGCGAGCAGTACTTC CSVPIGREQYF
TRBD1 TRBJ2-7 TRBV5-1 once TGCGCCAGCAGCTTGGATCAGGGGGCGACTTACGAGCAGTACTTC CASSLDQGATYEQYF
TRBD1 TRBJ1-6 TRBV24-1 - TGTGCCACTCCCCGGGACAGAGGAACCCTCCACTTT CATPRDRGTLHF
- TRBJ2-3 TRBV6-5 few TGTGCCAGCAGTTACTCGGAGAGGGGCACAGATACGCAGTATTTT CASSYSERGTDTQYF
TRBD1 TRBJ1-1 TRBV5-1 - TGCGCCAGCAGCTCAGCGACAGGGGGAGGCACTGAAACTTTCTTT CASSSATGGGTETFF
- TRBJ1-5 TRBV20-1 - TGCAGTGCAATGGGACGGGTGGTGGGCAATCAGCCCCAGCATTTT CSAMGRVVGNQPQHF
TRBD1 TRBJ1-6 TRBV5-1 - TGCGCCAGCAGCCCGGGACAGGGGGATAATTCACCCCTCCACTTT CASSPGQGDNSPLHF